This T cell receptor beta chain was documented in a study of cytomegalovirus exposure and HLA in healthy donors. Background on the study: Most genotyped donors, around 86% of 398, had Caucasian-associated genetic ancestry.

The PCR employed 60 Vbeta primers together with 13 Jbeta primers. Sequencing was performed with immunoSEQ multiplex PCR; in TCRdb, only in-frame clones are kept and a portion is missing. The sample has about 130,000 clones, about 80% seen once. This clone appeared once. As yet, its antigen is unknown. The V and J ends lost 2 bases and 3 bases, in that order; junction bases with no gene match: 10. Germline values: CDR1 MGHRA, CDR2 YSYEKL. This CDR3 contains 17 residues. General study points: V- and J-gene trimming in TCR beta was tied to a missense DCLRE1C variant by an analysis performed later. Previous analysis showed most TCR beta V segments were productive about 87% or about 30% of the time.

The genes are TRBV4-1 and TRBJ2-7, with 10 bases lining up with TRBD2. Sequencing used PBMCs. The TCR originated in a man between 40 and 49 years old in good health and CMV-seronegative. The CDR3: CASSQLAGLAGDYEQYF. CDR3 nucleotide sequence: TGCGCCAGCAGCCAATTGGCAGGCCTAGCGGGGGACTACGAGCAGTACTTC.